A few counts support the clone carrying this T cell receptor (beta chain). Its antigen is unknown. CD45RO/CCR7/CD25/CD127/CD95/CD27 staining was used to isolate CD4+ naive, central memory, regulatory and stem cell-like memory cells by sorting. This sample was included in a study of beta chain features in type 1 diabetes. Study-level results: Insertions were fewer and deletions more numerous at VDJ junctions in type 1 diabetes patients. Patients with Type 1 diabetes showed moderately but significantly shorter TCRB CDR3s in all four CD4+ subsets.

V dropped 3 bases and J dropped 1 base, with 6 bases sitting between them. The CDR3 runs to 14 residues. The germline V gene has CDR1 LNHDA and CDR2 SQIVND (reference sequence). Since all of the isolated RNA was reverse transcribed, expressed TCRB transcripts were what got sequenced. The data were produced by immunoSEQ multiplex PCR, yet TCRdb's version contains in-frame clones alone and is incomplete. Of roughly 180,000 clones in the sample, under 9.5% were seen once. This TCR was sampled from a man aged 18 to 30 with type 1 diabetes. Source material: central memory CD4+ T cells from blood. The chain links TRBV19 to TRBJ2-2; no firm D call. The CDR3 nucleotides read TGTGCCAGTAGTATCAGTATGAACACCGGGGAGCTGTTTTTT. Protein sequence: CASSISMNTGELFF.